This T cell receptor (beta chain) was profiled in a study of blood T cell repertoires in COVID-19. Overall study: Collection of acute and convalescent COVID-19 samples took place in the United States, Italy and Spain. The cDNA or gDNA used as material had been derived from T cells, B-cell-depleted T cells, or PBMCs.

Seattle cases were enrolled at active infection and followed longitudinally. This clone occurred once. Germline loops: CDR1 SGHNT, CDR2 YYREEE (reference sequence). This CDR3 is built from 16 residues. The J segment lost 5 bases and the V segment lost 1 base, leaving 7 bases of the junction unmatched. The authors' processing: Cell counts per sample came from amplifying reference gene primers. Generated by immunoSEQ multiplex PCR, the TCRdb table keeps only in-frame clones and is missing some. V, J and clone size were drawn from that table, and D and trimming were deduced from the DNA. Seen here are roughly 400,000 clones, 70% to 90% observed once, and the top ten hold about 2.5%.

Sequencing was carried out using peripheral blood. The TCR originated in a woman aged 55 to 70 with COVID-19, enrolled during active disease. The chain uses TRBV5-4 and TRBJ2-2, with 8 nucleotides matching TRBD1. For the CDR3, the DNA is TGTGCCAGCAGCTTGTCAGGGGGCGGACGAACCGGGGAGCTGTTTTTT. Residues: CASSLSGGGRTGELFF.